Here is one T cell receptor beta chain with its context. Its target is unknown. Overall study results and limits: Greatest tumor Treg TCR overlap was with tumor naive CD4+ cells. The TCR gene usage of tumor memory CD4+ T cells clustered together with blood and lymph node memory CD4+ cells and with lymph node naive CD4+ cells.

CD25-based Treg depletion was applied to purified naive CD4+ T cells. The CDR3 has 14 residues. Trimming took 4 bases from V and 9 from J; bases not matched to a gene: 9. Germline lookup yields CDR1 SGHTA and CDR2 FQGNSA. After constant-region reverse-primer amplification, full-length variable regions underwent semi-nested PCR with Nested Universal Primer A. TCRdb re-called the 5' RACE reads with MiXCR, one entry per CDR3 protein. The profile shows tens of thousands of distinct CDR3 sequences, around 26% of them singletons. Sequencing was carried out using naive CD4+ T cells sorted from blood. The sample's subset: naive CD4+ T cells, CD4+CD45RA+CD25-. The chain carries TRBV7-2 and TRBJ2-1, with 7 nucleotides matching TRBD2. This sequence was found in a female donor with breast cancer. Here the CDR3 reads CASSSWGRGGEQFF. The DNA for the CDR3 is TGTGCCAGCAGCTCCTGGGGGAGGGGTGGTGAGCAGTTCTTC.